Presented here are 32 T cell receptor beta chains from one specimen sequenced in a study of CD8 T cells in ankylosing spondylitis. MiXCR, run by TCRdb on the 5' RACE reads, gives a single entry per CDR3 protein. In the table there are 210,000 or so distinct CDR3 sequences, less than 9.5% of which are singletons. The sequenced sample was blood, either unsorted or a sorted T cell fraction (not recorded which). The receptor set was obtained from a female donor with ankylosing spondylitis or in good health (not recorded which).

This clonotype was recorded many times. This rearrangement joins TRBV10-3 to TRBJ2-1, with 10 bases aligning to TRBD2. Germline V lookup: CDR1 ENHRY, CDR2 SYGVKD. This CDR3 has 15 amino acids. Trimming removed 5 bases from V and 4 bases from J; junction bases left unmatched: 5. The CDR3 protein is CAISRTSGPYNEQFF. The CDR3 coding sequence is TGTGCCATCAGTCGGACTAGCGGACCTTACAATGAGCAGTTCTTC.

This clonotype has a count of ten or more. V and J are TRBV27 and TRBJ2-7; D unresolved. The V gene lost 3 bases and the J gene lost 3 bases, with 9 bases spanning the gap. This CDR3 comprises 13 residues. Germline CDR1 MNHEY, CDR2 SMNVEV (reference sequence). In DNA, the CDR3 is TGTGCCAGCAGTTTTGGTCTCCACTACGAGCAGTACTTC. It encodes CASSFGLHYEQYF.

V usage is TRBV18 and J usage is TRBJ1-6; the D gene is possibly TRBD1 (5 bases). V gave up 4 bases and J gave up 4 bases, with 17 bases separating them. This CDR3 spans 17 amino acids. Germline values: CDR1 KGHSH, CDR2 LQKENI. The chain's CDR3 is CASSLNVGRGYNSPLHF. The CDR3 DNA reads as TGTGCCAGCTCACTCAACGTGGGGCGAGGATATAATTCACCCCTCCACTTT. Combining the CDR3 with reference TRBV18 and TRBJ1-6 gives the whole variable domain NAGVMQNPRHLVRRRGQEARLRCSPMKGHSHVYWYRQLPEEGLKFMVYLQKENIIDESGMPKERFSAEFPKEGPSILRIQQVVRGDSAAYFCASSLNVGRGYNSPLHFGNGTRLTVT.

Only a few counts were recorded for this clonotype. This may be a read error, as it is one base from a much larger clone. The rearrangement joins TRBV5-5 to TRBJ1-2; 9 nucleotides agree with TRBD1. Per germline, CDR1 SGHKS and CDR2 YYEKEE (reference sequence). This CDR3 region has 14 residues. The CDR3 loop reads CASRTGEVRGGFTF. The CDR3 region has the DNA TGTGCCAGCCGGACAGGGGAAGTTCGGGGTGGCTTCACCTTC.

This clonotype has a handful of counts. The CDR3 DNA reads as TGTGCCAGCAGCATACGACAGGGAGGGAATGAAAAACTGTTTTTT. This gives the protein CASSIRQGGNEKLFF. The V call is TRBV7-9, the J call TRBJ1-4, with TRBD1 identical over 7 bases. Per germline, CDR1 SEHNR and CDR2 FQNEAQ (reference sequence). V shed 5 bases and J 5 bases; nucleotides not matched to a gene: 8. CDR3 length: 15 residues.

On this clonotype: At one end the junction does not follow the germline gene, possibly because of a read error. The V gene is TRBV6-1, the J gene TRBJ1-1; no definite D call. Germline CDR1 and CDR2: MNHNS and SASEGT. This CDR3 is built from 14 residues. CDR3 sequence: CASSDPGLNTEALF. The CDR3, as DNA: TGTGCCAGCAGTGACCCTGGCTTGAACACTGAAGCTCTCTTT.

This clonotype was detected ten times or more. The chain is built from TRBV10-3 and TRBJ2-1; D remains unclear. The CDR3 extends over 13 amino acids. V was cut by 0 bases and J by 9 bases, with 9 bases left in between. Germline V gives CDR1 ENHRY, CDR2 SYGVKD. In DNA, the CDR3 is TGTGCCATCAGTGAGTCAGGGTTCGCTGAGCAGTTCTTC. Translation: CAISESGFAEQFF.

The chain couples TRBV7-2 to TRBJ1-4; D gene ambiguous. V was cut by 3 bases and J by 8 bases, with 10 bases left in between. CDR1 is SGHTA and CDR2 is FQGNSA in the germline V gene. The CDR3 runs 13 residues. Written as DNA, the CDR3 is TGTGCCAGCAGCTTCCTCGAGTTAGAAAAACTGTTTTTT. Translating it yields CASSFLELEKLFF. Using reference TRBV7-2 and TRBJ1-4 for the parts outside the CDR3, the full variable domain is GAGVSQSPSNKVTEKGKDVELRCDPISGHTALYWYRQSLGQGLEFLIYFQGNSAPDKSGLPSDRFSAERTGGSVSTLTIQRTQQEDSAVYLCASSFLELEKLFFGSGTQLSVL.

This clonotype was found many times. The V call is TRBV29-1, the J call TRBJ2-5; 7 bases map to TRBD2. Per the germline V gene, CDR1 is SQVTM and CDR2 is ANQGSEA. Trimming cost V 4 bases and J 3 bases; bases outside gene matches: 8. This CDR3 region has 14 residues. The CDR3 region is CSVGGGASEETQYF. The CDR3 DNA is TGCAGCGTTGGGGGAGGGGCAAGCGAAGAGACCCAGTACTTC.

This clonotype showed up many times. V is TRBV29-1 and J is TRBJ1-1; 8 bases agree with TRBD1. This CDR3 is built from 11 residues. Losses at the gene ends were 2 bases for V and 8 bases for J; bases not matched to a gene: 1. Germline V gene data show CDR1 as SQVTM and CDR2 as ANQGSEA. CDR3 sequence (DNA): TGCAGCGTTGAAAGGGACAGGGAAGCTTTCTTT. This sequence encodes CSVERDREAFF.

This clonotype was recorded at least ten times. This CDR3 reads CSARDLISEAVYEQYF. The CDR3, as DNA: TGCAGTGCTAGAGATCTGATTTCGGAGGCTGTCTACGAGCAGTACTTC. The gene calls are TRBV20-1 and TRBJ2-7; the D gene is possibly TRBD2 (5 bases). V was trimmed by 0 bases and J by 3 bases, leaving 18 bases between them. There are 16 residues in the CDR3. The germline V gene encodes CDR1 DFQATT and CDR2 SNEGSKA (reference sequence).

This clonotype was seen at least ten times. The V and J genes are TRBV4-3 and TRBJ2-3; no reliable D call. Trimming removed 0 bases at V and 4 bases at J, with 5 bases between. This CDR3 region has 13 residues. Germline V lookup: CDR1 LGHNA, CDR2 YSLEER. CDR3: CASSQEVPDTQYF. DNA for the CDR3: TGCGCCAGCAGCCAAGAGGTCCCAGATACGCAGTATTTT.

Comment on this clonotype: This clone may be a read error of a much larger clone one base away. The rearrangement links TRBV6-2 or TRBV6-3 to TRBJ2-3; tentatively, D is TRBD2 (5 bases). Trimming removed 11 bases from V and 2 bases from J, with 14 bases in between. The CDR3 sequence is 13 residues long. The germline gives CDR1 MNHEY, CDR2 SVGEGT. For the CDR3, the DNA is TGTGCCTCCCAGGACTCCTCCACAGATACGCAGTATTTT. Translating gives CASQDSSTDTQYF.

This clonotype was recorded many times. CDR3 sequence reads: CASSVAGLATYEQYF. The DNA of the CDR3 is TGTGCCAGCAGCGTAGCGGGACTAGCCACCTACGAGCAGTACTTC. V usage is TRBV9 and J usage is TRBJ2-7; 9 nucleotides match TRBD2. CDR1 SGDLS and CDR2 YYNGEE come from the germline V gene. Germline trimming cut 0 bases from V and 2 bases from J; bases unmatched to any gene: 3. The CDR3 totals 15 residues.

As concerns this clonotype: Since a much larger clone is just one base distant, this may be a read error. The chain is built from TRBV12-3 or TRBV12-4 and TRBJ1-1; TRBD1 might be the D (5 bases). The length of the CDR3 is 13 residues. CDR3 in amino acids: CVSSLTWGGEAFF. In DNA, the CDR3 is TGTGTCAGCAGTTTAACATGGGGCGGTGAAGCTTTCTTT.

As to this clonotype: This clone may be a read error of a much larger clone one base away. The missing conserved phenylalanine or tryptophan at the end of this CDR3 makes a read error likely. The CDR3 spells CASGRQGYGYTS. Written as DNA, the CDR3 is TGTGCCAGCGGTAGACAGGGATATGGCTACACCTCC. The chain has TRBV28 and TRBJ1-2, with TRBD1 matching 7 bases. CDR1 and CDR2 from the germline V gene are MDHEN and SYDVKM. CDR3 length: 12 amino acids. The junction had 5 bases not matched to a gene; V was cut back by 8 bases and J by 5 bases.

The table lists this clonotype with many counts. The chain couples TRBV6-2 or TRBV6-3 to TRBJ2-1; weak D call: TRBD1 (5 bases). This CDR3 comprises 14 residues. Germline loops: CDR1 MNHEY, CDR2 SVGEGT. V lost 2 bases to trimming and J lost 6 bases, with 11 bases between them. The CDR3 sequence is CASSYRVGVNEQFF. CDR3 coding DNA: TGTGCCAGCAGTTACCGGGTAGGGGTCAATGAGCAGTTCTTC.

Many counts were recorded for this clonotype. This sequence joins TRBV20-1 and TRBJ2-1, with TRBD1 matching over 9 bases. Germline V gene data show CDR1 as DFQATT and CDR2 as SNEGSKA (reference sequence). V shed 3 bases and J 7 bases; nucleotides not matched to a gene: 10. The CDR3 is made up of 15 amino acids. Here the CDR3 reads CSASPTGGILNEQFF. The CDR3 coding sequence is TGCAGTGCTAGCCCAACAGGGGGCATCTTGAATGAGCAGTTCTTC.

In this sample, this clonotype turned up many times. V and J are TRBV5-1 and TRBJ2-7; tentatively, D is TRBD2 (6 bases). The V end lost 5 bases, the J end lost 5 bases, and 17 bases lay between the germline ends. This CDR3 has 14 amino acids. From germline, CDR1 is SGHRS and CDR2 YFSETQ. CDR3: CASSLALGGDEQYF. CDR3 DNA sequence: TGCGCCAGCAGTCTGGCACTCGGGGGAGACGAGCAGTACTTC.

In this sample, this clonotype turned up a few times. The rearrangement uses TRBV6-5 and TRBJ1-5, with 8 bases matching TRBD1. J lost 5 bases, V lost 5 bases, and 8 bases had no gene match. Germline CDR1 and CDR2: MNHEY and SVGAGI. The CDR3 totals 15 residues. CDR3: CASSRSGRGHQPQHF. In nucleotides, the CDR3 is TGTGCCAGCAGTCGCTCGGGCAGGGGGCATCAGCCCCAGCATTTT.

This clonotype has just a few counts. The chain has TRBV7-2 and TRBJ2-2; 11 nucleotides match TRBD2. The CDR3 covers 16 residues. J gave up 8 bases and V 0 bases, and 5 bases lay outside the gene matches. Germline V gene sequence: CDR1 SGHTA, CDR2 FQGNSA. The chain's CDR3 is CASSLAASGRLGELFF. In DNA form, the CDR3 reads TGTGCCAGCAGCTTAGCCGCTAGCGGGAGGCTGGGGGAGCTGTTTTTT.

This clonotype was found many times. The rearrangement joins TRBV19 to TRBJ1-5; D might be TRBD1 (6 bases). This CDR3 is built from 15 residues. Trimming left V 6 bases short and J 6 bases short, with 18 bases between. Germline values: CDR1 LNHDA, CDR2 SQIVND (reference sequence). The CDR3 DNA reads TGTGCCAGTAGAACTCGACAGGCGGCGGGTCAGCCCCAGCATTTT. Its translation: CASRTRQAAGQPQHF.

Details on this clonotype: A much larger clonotype is one base distant, so this may be a read error. The chain employs TRBV3-1 and TRBJ2-7; D remains ambiguous. The CDR3 is 11 residues long. Germline V gives CDR1 LGHDT, CDR2 YNNKEL (reference sequence). The CDR3 loop is CASSHGDEQCF. CDR3 bases: TGTGCCAGCAGCCACGGAGACGAGCAGTGCTTC.

This clonotype has only a few counts. The conserved phenylalanine or tryptophan normally closing the CDR3 is absent here, so this likely arose from a read error. The limits of the CDR3 on the DNA are not certain, so only TCRdb's listed CDR3 is given. The V call is TRBV7-2, the J call TRBJ2-7; the table's TRBD1 call for D was not verified on the DNA. Germline V gene data show CDR1 as SGHTA and CDR2 as FQGNSA. From its first to its last residue, the CDR3 has 13 amino acids. CDR3 residues: CASSLISAGMPRY.

This clonotype was detected ten times or more. This chain links TRBV20-1 with TRBJ1-2; D might be TRBD1 (6 bases). The CDR3 sequence is 12 residues long. With 6 bases removed from V and 2 bases from J, the gap between germline ends came to 10 bases. The germline V gene has CDR1 DFQATT and CDR2 SNEGSKA (reference sequence). CDR3 sequence (DNA): TGCAGTGCCCAGGGGCGAAACTATGGCTACACCTTC. It yields the protein CSAQGRNYGYTF.

Ten or more counts support this clonotype. The J gene is TRBJ2-1, the V gene TRBV19; 7 bases align to TRBD2. The ends lost 5 bases at V and 1 base at J; junction bases unmatched: 2. The germline CDR1 and CDR2 sequences are LNHDA and SQIVND (reference sequence). The length of the CDR3 is 14 residues. The CDR3 loop is CASSPGGSYNEQFF. The DNA for the CDR3 is TGTGCCAGTAGTCCGGGGGGATCCTACAATGAGCAGTTCTTC.

There are a few counts of this clonotype. This rearrangement joins TRBV7-9 to TRBJ1-2; D is perhaps TRBD1 (6 bases). This CDR3 has 14 amino acids. Trimming cost V 3 bases and J 3 bases, with 11 bases left between them. CDR1 is SEHNR, CDR2 FQNEAQ, per germline (reference sequence). The CDR3 sequence is CASSFDRTYYGYTF. The DNA of the CDR3 is TGTGCCAGCAGCTTCGACAGGACTTACTATGGCTACACCTTC.

This clonotype was counted many times. V is TRBV29-1 and J is TRBJ2-1, with 7 bases aligning to TRBD2. After removal of 7 bases from V and 9 bases from J, the junction contained 9 bases not matched to a gene. The CDR3 is made up of 12 amino acids. In germline, CDR1 is SQVTM, CDR2 ANQGSEA. CDR3 residues: CSDNRGRGEQFF. CDR3 nucleotide sequence: TGCAGCGACAACCGAGGGAGGGGTGAGCAGTTCTTC.

With regard to this clonotype: An end of the junction does not agree with germline; a read error may underlie this. The chain employs TRBV6-5 and TRBJ2-1; 10 nucleotides agree with TRBD2. The CDR3 sequence is 17 residues long. In germline, CDR1 is MNHEY, CDR2 SVGAGI. The CDR3 bases are TGCGCCAGCAGTTACTCTCGAGCGGGAGGGTCCTACAATGAGCAGCTCTTC. Amino acids: CASSYSRAGGSYNEQLF.

The V gene is TRBV27, the J gene TRBJ1-2; D is uncertain. Germline CDR1 and CDR2: MNHEY and SMNVEV (reference sequence). This CDR3 has 14 residues. Between the trimmed V and J ends, which lost 6 bases and 4 bases, there was a span of 15 bases. The CDR3 bases are TGTGCCAGCAGGGGAAGTAATGATTTCTATGGCTACACCTTC. It translates to CASRGSNDFYGYTF.

This clonotype turned up a few times. J is TRBJ2-7 and V is TRBV5-5, with D maybe TRBD1 (6 bases). Germline assignment: CDR1 SGHKS and CDR2 YYEKEE (reference sequence). The CDR3 extends over 17 amino acids. V lost 3 bases and J 5 bases, leaving 24 bases between the germline ends. This chain's CDR3 is CASSSTGSPGKFDEQYF. The CDR3 bases are TGTGCCAGCAGCTCAACAGGGTCACCAGGGAAATTCGACGAGCAGTACTTC.

This clonotype occurred many times. This sequence joins TRBV5-4 and TRBJ2-1; 10 nucleotides match TRBD1. The CDR3 length is 15 residues. Germline V gene sequence: CDR1 SGHNT, CDR2 YYREEE (reference sequence). Losses at the gene ends were 2 bases for V and 7 bases for J; bases not matched to a gene: 6. The CDR3 DNA reads as TGTGCCAGCAGCTTCCGGGACAGGGGCCCGAATGAGCAGTTCTTC. Translated: CASSFRDRGPNEQFF.